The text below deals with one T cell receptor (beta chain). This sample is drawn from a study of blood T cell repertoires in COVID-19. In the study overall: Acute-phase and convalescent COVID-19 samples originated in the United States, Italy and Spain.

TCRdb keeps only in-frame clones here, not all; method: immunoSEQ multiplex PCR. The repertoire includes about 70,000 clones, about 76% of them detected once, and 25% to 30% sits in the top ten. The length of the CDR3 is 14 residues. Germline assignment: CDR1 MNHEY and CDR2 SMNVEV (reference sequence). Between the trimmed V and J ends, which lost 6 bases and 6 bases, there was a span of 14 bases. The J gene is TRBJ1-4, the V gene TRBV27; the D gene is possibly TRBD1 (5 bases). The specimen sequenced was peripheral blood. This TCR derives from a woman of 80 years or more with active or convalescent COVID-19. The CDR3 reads CASSPLGGDEKLFF. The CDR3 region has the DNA TGTGCCAGCAGCCCTTTAGGAGGGGATGAAAAACTGTTTTTT.